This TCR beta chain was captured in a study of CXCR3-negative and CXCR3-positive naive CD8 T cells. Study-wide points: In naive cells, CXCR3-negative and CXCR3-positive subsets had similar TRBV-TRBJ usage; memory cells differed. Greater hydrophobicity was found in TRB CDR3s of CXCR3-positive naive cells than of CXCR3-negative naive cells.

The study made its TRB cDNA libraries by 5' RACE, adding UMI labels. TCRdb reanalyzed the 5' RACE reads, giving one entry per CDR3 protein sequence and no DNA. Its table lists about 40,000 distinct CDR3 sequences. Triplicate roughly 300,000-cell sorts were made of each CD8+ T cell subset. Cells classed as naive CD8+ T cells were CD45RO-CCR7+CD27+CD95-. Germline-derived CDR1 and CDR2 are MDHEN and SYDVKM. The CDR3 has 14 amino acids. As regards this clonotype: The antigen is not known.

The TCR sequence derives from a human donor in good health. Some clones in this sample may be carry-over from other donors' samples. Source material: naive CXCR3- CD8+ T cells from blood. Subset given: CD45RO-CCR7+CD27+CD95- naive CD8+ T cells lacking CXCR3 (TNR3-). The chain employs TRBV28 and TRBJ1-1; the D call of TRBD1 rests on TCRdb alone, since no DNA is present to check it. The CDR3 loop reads CASKISPRQPEAFF.